One sample yielded the 3 T cell receptor beta chains listed below, sequenced in a study of T cell repertoires in cytomegalovirus infection. In TCRdb, the reads were re-called with MiXCR into one record per CDR3 protein. The sample shows fewer than 250,000 distinct CDR3 sequences, 9% to 15% of them seen only once. Sequenced sample: PBMCs. All receptors come from a human donor in good health (CMV status not recorded). Some clones in this sample may be carry-over from other donors' samples.

This clonotype came up many times. This chain uses TRBV20-1 with TRBJ2-2, with D tentatively TRBD1 (5 bases). Germline V gene data show CDR1 as DFQATT and CDR2 as SNEGSKA (reference sequence). This CDR3 comprises 16 residues. Trimming took 2 bases from V and 7 from J, leaving 20 bases between them. The CDR3 bases are TGCAGTGCTAGAAGTTCGGACACGGCCCTGCTCGGGGAGCTGTTTTTT. Translation: CSARSSDTALLGELFF.

At least ten counts were recorded for this clonotype. The rearrangement joins TRBV29-1 to TRBJ1-1; unclear D gene. CDR3 length: 13 amino acids. The germline V gene has CDR1 SQVTM and CDR2 ANQGSEA. V was trimmed by 2 bases and J by 0 bases, leaving 7 bases between them. The CDR3 DNA sequence: TGCAGCGTTGAATTCCGGATGAACACTGAAGCTTTCTTT. Encoded protein: CSVEFRMNTEAFF.

This clonotype was counted between two and nine times. The chain couples TRBV12-3 or TRBV12-4 to TRBJ2-3; D remains unclear. This CDR3 region has 15 residues. Trimming took off 2 bases at V and 5 bases at J, with 14 bases between the two ends. The CDR3 sequence is CASSLSAQIGDTQYF. The CDR3 DNA reads as TGTGCCAGCAGTTTATCCGCACAGATTGGAGATACGCAGTATTTT.